Each of the 26 T cell receptor beta chains below was sequenced from the same sample in a study of CD8 T cells in ankylosing spondylitis. TCRdb called the 5' RACE reads again in MiXCR, with one record for every CDR3 protein. The repertoire holds 300,000 to 350,000 distinct CDR3 sequences, with around 20% as singletons. The sample taken for sequencing was blood, either unsorted or a sorted T cell fraction (not recorded which). The receptors shown here come from a female donor with ankylosing spondylitis or in good health (not recorded which).

This clonotype was recorded many times. V gene TRBV5-1 combines with J gene TRBJ2-3; D unresolved. V shed 0 bases and J shed 4 bases, with 3 bases lying between them. The CDR3 is 12 amino acids. Germline lookup yields CDR1 SGHRS and CDR2 YFSETQ. The chain's CDR3 is CASSLVSDTQYF. The CDR3 bases are TGCGCCAGCAGCTTGGTTTCAGATACGCAGTATTTT.

In nucleotides, the CDR3 is TGTGCCAGCAGCTTGGGAGTATGGGGGAACACTGAAGCTTTCTTT. Amino acids: CASSLGVWGNTEAFF. J is TRBJ1-1 and V is TRBV5-5, with D uncertain. The germline gives CDR1 SGHKS, CDR2 YYEKEE (reference sequence). Trimming took 0 bases from V and 1 from J, leaving 10 bases between them. This CDR3 spans 15 amino acids.

V gene TRBV7-3 combines with J gene TRBJ2-3, with 9 bases that match TRBD2. V shed 5 bases, J shed 2 bases, and the junction held 14 bases outside the gene matches. The germline V gene encodes CDR1 SGHTA and CDR2 FQGTGA. This CDR3 comprises 18 residues. The CDR3 DNA follows: TGTGCCAGCAGCGTAGAGCAAGGCCTAGCGGGGATCACAGATACGCAGTATTTT. It is translated as CASSVEQGLAGITDTQYF.

The chain links TRBV29-1 to TRBJ2-3, with no clear D. V shed 7 bases and J shed 1 base, with 15 bases lying between them. The CDR3 is 14 amino acids. Germline loops: CDR1 SQVTM, CDR2 ANQGSEA. DNA of the CDR3: TGCAGCGGTTCATGGCAGCCGGGCACAGATACGCAGTATTTT. This encodes CSGSWQPGTDTQYF.

The V call is TRBV25-1, the J call TRBJ2-1; D assignment may be TRBD1 or TRBD2 (6 bases each). The ends were cut back, 7 bases at V and 4 bases at J, with 17 bases in the middle. CDR3 size: 15 residues. Germline CDR1 MGHDK, CDR2 SYGVNS. CDR3 sequence: CASTAEGGTYNEQFF. The CDR3 DNA reads as TGTGCCAGCACCGCAGAAGGGGGGACTTACAATGAGCAGTTCTTC.

This clonotype was detected a few times. The chain has TRBV5-8 and TRBJ1-1, with D perhaps matching TRBD1 (5 bases). The CDR3 runs to 17 residues. Trimming took 5 bases from V and 0 from J, leaving 20 bases between them. Germline V lookup: CDR1 SGHTS, CDR2 YDEGEE. The CDR3 nucleotides read TGTGCCAGCAGTTCGGGGACGCAACCCCTCATGAACACTGAAGCTTTCTTT. It specifies CASSSGTQPLMNTEAFF.

CDR3: CSAALRGDTEAFF. CDR3 DNA sequence: TGCAGTGCTGCCCTCAGGGGAGACACTGAAGCTTTCTTT. The chain links TRBV20-1 to TRBJ1-1; possibly TRBD1 for D (6 bases). Trimming left V 5 bases short and J 3 bases short, with 13 bases between. CDR1 and CDR2 (germline): DFQATT, SNEGSKA (reference sequence). This CDR3 is 13 amino acids long.

This clonotype has a count of ten or more. J is TRBJ2-3 and V is TRBV27; 7 positions match TRBD2. The CDR3 is 14 amino acids. Trimming removed 2 bases from V and 6 bases from J; junction bases left unmatched: 5. Per the germline V gene, CDR1 is MNHEY and CDR2 is SMNVEV (reference sequence). CDR3 DNA: TGTGCCAGCAGTTTAGGTGGGAGGGTCGATACGCAGTATTTT. It encodes CASSLGGRVDTQYF.

The rearrangement uses TRBV19 and TRBJ2-1; tentative D call: TRBD1 (6 bases). V gave up 0 bases and J gave up 5 bases, with 17 bases separating them. The CDR3 is 17 amino acids. CDR1 LNHDA and CDR2 SQIVND come from the germline V gene (reference sequence). The CDR3 sequence: CASSIDPGHRGDNEQFF. The CDR3 DNA reads as TGTGCCAGTAGTATAGATCCGGGACACCGAGGCGACAATGAGCAGTTCTTC.

The J gene is TRBJ2-7, the V gene TRBV18; tentatively, D is TRBD2 (5 bases). V was cut by 4 bases and J by 3 bases, with 16 bases left in between. This CDR3 spans 15 amino acids. The V gene's germline CDR1 is KGHSH and CDR2 LQKENI. The DNA for the CDR3 is TGTGCCAGCTCACGAGCCGGGATAAATGGCTACGAGCAGTACTTC. The encoded protein is CASSRAGINGYEQYF.

V is TRBV14 and J is TRBJ2-2; 8 nucleotides line up with TRBD2. The CDR3 runs to 16 residues. Germline lookup yields CDR1 SGHDN and CDR2 FVKESK. After removal of 4 bases from V and 3 bases from J, the junction contained 7 bases not matched to a gene. CDR3 in amino acids: CASSPRLAPYTGELFF. DNA for the CDR3: TGTGCCAGCAGCCCACGACTAGCGCCTTACACCGGGGAGCTGTTTTTT.

V usage is TRBV18 and J usage is TRBJ2-6; the match to TRBD2 covers 11 bases. The CDR3 consists of 19 residues. The V gene's germline CDR1 is KGHSH and CDR2 LQKENI. Trimming removed 3 bases from V and 3 bases from J; junction bases left unmatched: 10. CDR3: CASSPIQLAGVNGANVLTF. The CDR3 DNA reads TGTGCCAGCTCACCGATCCAACTAGCGGGAGTAAATGGGGCCAACGTCCTGACTTTC.

This clonotype showed up just a few times. V and J are TRBV10-3 and TRBJ1-2; D possibly corresponds to TRBD1 (6 bases). The V gene's germline CDR1 is ENHRY and CDR2 SYGVKD. Trimming left V 2 bases short and J 5 bases short, with 9 bases between. The CDR3 spans 13 residues. CDR3 DNA: TGTGCCATCAGTGAGCGAGGGGGTTATGGCTACACCTTC. Protein: CAISERGGYGYTF.

The J gene is TRBJ2-2, the V gene TRBV6-1; D unresolved. The germline gives CDR1 MNHNS, CDR2 SASEGT. V lost 8 bases, J lost 4 bases, and 20 bases lay in between. The CDR3 contains 16 residues. DNA for the CDR3: TGTGCCAGCGTTGGAGTTGGCGGCCCAGGCACCGGGGAGCTGTTTTTT. This translates into CASVGVGGPGTGELFF.

The chain combines TRBV6-2 or TRBV6-3 with TRBJ1-4; no definite D call. The germline V gene has CDR1 MNHEY and CDR2 SVGEGT. CDR3 size: 14 residues. V lost 6 bases to trimming and J lost 8 bases, with 16 bases between them. The CDR3 DNA follows: TGTGCCAGCAGCCGCGAAAGGGCAGACGAAAAACTGTTTTTT. Protein product: CASSRERADEKLFF.

This clonotype was counted many times. The rearrangement joins TRBV20-1 to TRBJ1-5, with D possibly matching TRBD1 (5 bases). Trimming took off 1 base at V and 3 bases at J, with 10 bases between the two ends. The CDR3 is made up of 14 amino acids. The V gene's germline CDR1 is DFQATT and CDR2 SNEGSKA (reference sequence). The CDR3 nucleotides read TGCAGTGCTAGAGGAGGGACGGACAATCAGCCCCAGCATTTT. As protein: CSARGGTDNQPQHF.

This chain joins TRBV7-2 and TRBJ2-3, with TRBD2 identical over 12 bases. The CDR3 length is 16 residues. In germline, CDR1 is SGHTA, CDR2 FQGNSA. V was pared by 5 bases and J by 4 bases, with 7 bases of the junction left unmatched. CDR3 in amino acids: CASSPPSGRVADTQYF. The CDR3 DNA follows: TGTGCCAGCAGCCCGCCTAGCGGGAGGGTGGCAGATACGCAGTATTTT.

This clonotype was observed a few times. The CDR3 DNA is TGTGCCAGCAGCATGGACAGAAGGTTGGCAGATACGCAGTATTTT. Protein sequence: CASSMDRRLADTQYF. V is TRBV5-6 and J is TRBJ2-3; weak D call: TRBD1 (6 bases). Trimming stripped 4 bases from V and 4 bases from J, with 16 bases between. The CDR3 has 15 residues. CDR1 SGHDT and CDR2 YYEEEE come from the germline V gene.

This clonotype was seen only a few times. The chain combines TRBV20-1 with TRBJ2-5; 12 bases are shared with TRBD2. The CDR3 spans 13 residues. J gave up 5 bases and V 8 bases, and 6 bases lay outside the gene matches. The germline V gene has CDR1 DFQATT and CDR2 SNEGSKA (reference sequence). The CDR3 nucleotides are TGCAGTTTCCCTAGCGGGAGGGAGGAGACCCAGTACTTC. Amino acids: CSFPSGREETQYF.

The chain carries TRBV4-3 and TRBJ2-1; no clear D gene. Trimming stripped 2 bases from V and 7 bases from J, with 12 bases between. There are 14 residues in the CDR3. Germline CDR1 reads LGHNA; CDR2 reads YSLEER. The CDR3 region is CASSQLLRGNEQFF. CDR3 bases: TGCGCCAGCAGCCAACTACTCAGAGGAAATGAGCAGTTCTTC.

Only a few counts were recorded for this clonotype. The chain links TRBV10-3 to TRBJ1-5, with D perhaps TRBD1 (5 bases). In germline, CDR1 is ENHRY, CDR2 SYGVKD. V gave up 2 bases and J gave up 7 bases, with 12 bases separating them. The length of the CDR3 is 14 residues. CDR3 in DNA: TGTGCCATCAGTGAGGATGTACAGGACCAGCCCCAGCATTTT. Translated: CAISEDVQDQPQHF.

The chain links TRBV14 to TRBJ1-2, with a possible D match to TRBD1 (5 bases). Deletions cut 4 bases from V and 2 bases from J, with 11 bases between. Germline V gene sequence: CDR1 SGHDN, CDR2 FVKESK. CDR3 length: 14 residues. The CDR3 region has the DNA TGTGCCAGCAGCCCCAGGGTTTGGAACTATGGCTACACCTTC. It translates to CASSPRVWNYGYTF.

The chain recombines TRBV28 with TRBJ2-7, with D hard to call. The ends were cut back, 5 bases at V and 1 base at J, with 15 bases in the middle. Per germline, CDR1 MDHEN and CDR2 SYDVKM. The CDR3 spans 15 residues. The CDR3 loop reads CASSPDIHPSYEQYF. Here the CDR3 DNA reads TGTGCCAGCAGTCCAGATATTCACCCTTCCTACGAGCAGTACTTC.

This chain links TRBV5-1 with TRBJ1-1; D remains ambiguous. Germline CDR1 reads SGHRS; CDR2 reads YFSETQ. The CDR3 is 13 residues long. The V end was cut by 0 bases, the J end by 11 bases, with 14 bases between. CDR3 coding DNA: TGCGCCAGCAGCTTGGGGGGAGGGTCCTGGGCTTTCTTT. This gives the protein CASSLGGGSWAFF.

The chain employs TRBV5-1 and TRBJ2-6; D is uncertain. V was trimmed by 4 bases and J by 7 bases, leaving 9 bases between them. Germline V gene lookup returns CDR1 SGHRS and CDR2 YFSETQ. The CDR3 is 13 amino acids. CDR3 DNA sequence: TGCGCCAGCAGCCCCATATTAGCCAACGTCCTGACTTTC. As protein: CASSPILANVLTF.

The V call is TRBV5-1, the J call TRBJ1-1; TRBD1 might be the D (5 bases). Germline values: CDR1 SGHRS, CDR2 YFSETQ. The CDR3 is 12 residues long. Trimming shortened V by 0 bases and J by 10 bases, and 10 bases separated the two germline ends. The CDR3 region is CASSLDGGGAFF. The DNA for the CDR3 is TGCGCCAGCAGCTTGGATGGCGGGGGAGCTTTCTTT.